This T cell receptor beta chain was sequenced in a study of spatial heterogeneity in lung cancer. Time point denoted: blood at routine non-recurrence follow-up after resection. Sequencing was performed on whole RNA extracted from tumor and nontumor lung tissue, or from frozen PBMC, and the material was left unsorted. Carried by each TCR cDNA molecule was a unique molecular identifier. MiXCR was run by TCRdb on the 5' RACE reads, yielding one entry per CDR3 protein. The repertoire has 25,000 to 30,000 distinct CDR3 sequences, 4.5% to 7.5% of them found once; the top ten carry 22%. CDR3 length: 14 residues. The trim removed 5 bases at V and 2 bases at J, leaving 5 bases unmatched. CDR1 is SNHLY, CDR2 FYNNEI, per germline.

This material consisted of PBMCs, taken at follow-up. This receptor was identified in a male donor with early-stage non-small cell lung cancer. This chain links TRBV2 with TRBJ2-7; 8 nucleotides line up with TRBD1. In DNA form, the CDR3 reads TGTGCCAGCAGTCCCCAGGGGGCAACCTACGAGCAGTACTTC. It yields the protein CASSPQGATYEQYF.